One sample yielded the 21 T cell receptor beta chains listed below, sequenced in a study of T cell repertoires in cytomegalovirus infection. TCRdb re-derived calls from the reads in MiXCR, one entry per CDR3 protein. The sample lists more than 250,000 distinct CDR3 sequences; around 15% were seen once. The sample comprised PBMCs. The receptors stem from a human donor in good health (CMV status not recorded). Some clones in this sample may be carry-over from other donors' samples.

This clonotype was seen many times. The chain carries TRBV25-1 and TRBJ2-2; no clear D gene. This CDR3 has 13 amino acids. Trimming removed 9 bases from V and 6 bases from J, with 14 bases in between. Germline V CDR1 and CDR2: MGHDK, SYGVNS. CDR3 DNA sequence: TGTGCCAGGATCCACAGAGGCGCCGGGGAGCTGTTTTTT. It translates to CARIHRGAGELFF.

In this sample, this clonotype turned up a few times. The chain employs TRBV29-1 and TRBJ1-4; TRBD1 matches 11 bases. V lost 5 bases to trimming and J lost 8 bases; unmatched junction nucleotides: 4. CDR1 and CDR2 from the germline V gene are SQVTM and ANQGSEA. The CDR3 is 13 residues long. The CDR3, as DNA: TGCAGCGTTCCGGGACAGGGGGAAGAAAAACTGTTTTTT. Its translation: CSVPGQGEEKLFF.

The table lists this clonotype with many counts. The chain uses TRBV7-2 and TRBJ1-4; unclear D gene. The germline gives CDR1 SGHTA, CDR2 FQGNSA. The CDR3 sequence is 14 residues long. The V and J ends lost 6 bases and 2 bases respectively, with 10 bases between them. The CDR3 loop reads CASRLGGTNEKLFF. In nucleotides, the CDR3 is TGTGCCAGCAGACTGGGTGGGACTAATGAAAAACTGTTTTTT.

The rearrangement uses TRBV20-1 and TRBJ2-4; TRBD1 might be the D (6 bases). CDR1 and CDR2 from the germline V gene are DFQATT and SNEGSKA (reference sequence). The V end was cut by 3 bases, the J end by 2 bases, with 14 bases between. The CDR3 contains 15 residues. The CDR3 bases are TGCAGTGCTAGGTCAGGGGTAAATCCCAAAAACATTCAGTACTTC. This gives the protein CSARSGVNPKNIQYF.

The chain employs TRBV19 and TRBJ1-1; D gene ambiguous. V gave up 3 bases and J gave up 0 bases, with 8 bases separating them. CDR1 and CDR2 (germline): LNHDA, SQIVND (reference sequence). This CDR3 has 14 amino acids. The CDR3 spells CASSIRGMNTEAFF. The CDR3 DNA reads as TGTGCCAGTAGTATTCGGGGAATGAACACTGAAGCTTTCTTT.

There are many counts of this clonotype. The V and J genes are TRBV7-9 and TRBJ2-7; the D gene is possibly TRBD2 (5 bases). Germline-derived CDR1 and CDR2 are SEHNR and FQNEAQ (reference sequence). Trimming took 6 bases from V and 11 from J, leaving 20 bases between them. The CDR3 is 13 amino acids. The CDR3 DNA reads TGTGCCAGCAGAAAAGAGGCTAGCAGCAAGGAGTACTTC. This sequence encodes CASRKEASSKEYF.

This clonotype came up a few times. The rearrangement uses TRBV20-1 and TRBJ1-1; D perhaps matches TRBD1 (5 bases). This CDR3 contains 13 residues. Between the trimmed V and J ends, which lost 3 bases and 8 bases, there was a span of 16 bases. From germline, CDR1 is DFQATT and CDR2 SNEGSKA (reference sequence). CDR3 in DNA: TGCAGTGCTAGCGTGGGGGGGAAACTGGAAGCTTTCTTT. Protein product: CSASVGGKLEAFF.

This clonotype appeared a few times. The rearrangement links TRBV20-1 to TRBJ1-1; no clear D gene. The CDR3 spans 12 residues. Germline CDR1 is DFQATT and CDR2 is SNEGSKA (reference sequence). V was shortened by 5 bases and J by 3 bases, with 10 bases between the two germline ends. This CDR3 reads CSAHTDYTEAFF. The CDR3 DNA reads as TGCAGTGCTCACACAGACTACACTGAAGCTTTCTTT.

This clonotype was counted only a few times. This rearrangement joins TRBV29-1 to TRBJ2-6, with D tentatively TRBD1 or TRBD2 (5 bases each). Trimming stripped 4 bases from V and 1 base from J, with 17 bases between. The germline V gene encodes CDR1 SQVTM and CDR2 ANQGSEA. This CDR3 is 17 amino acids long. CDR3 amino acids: CSVVSGPAASGANVLTF. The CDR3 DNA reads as TGCAGCGTTGTCTCAGGGCCAGCGGCATCTGGGGCCAACGTCCTGACTTTC.

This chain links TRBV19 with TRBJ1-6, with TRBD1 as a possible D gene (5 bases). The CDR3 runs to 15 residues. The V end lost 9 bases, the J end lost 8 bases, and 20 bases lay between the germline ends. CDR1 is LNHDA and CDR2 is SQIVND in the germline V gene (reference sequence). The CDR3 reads CASTPRDLGDSPLHF. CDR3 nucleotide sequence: TGTGCCAGCACCCCCCGGGACTTGGGCGATTCACCCCTCCACTTT.

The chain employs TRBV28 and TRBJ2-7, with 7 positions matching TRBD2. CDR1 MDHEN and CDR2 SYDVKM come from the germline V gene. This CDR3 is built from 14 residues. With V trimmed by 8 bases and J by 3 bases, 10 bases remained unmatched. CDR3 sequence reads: CASCPTSVFYEQYF. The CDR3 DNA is TGTGCCAGCTGCCCCACTAGCGTATTCTACGAGCAGTACTTC.

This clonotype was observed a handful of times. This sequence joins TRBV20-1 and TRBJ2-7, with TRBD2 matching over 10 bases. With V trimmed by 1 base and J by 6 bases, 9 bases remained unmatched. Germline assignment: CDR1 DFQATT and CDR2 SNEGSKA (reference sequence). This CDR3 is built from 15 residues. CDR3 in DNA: TGCAGTGCTAGAGGCCTAGCGGGAGTTCAGGTCGAGCAGTACTTC. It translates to CSARGLAGVQVEQYF.

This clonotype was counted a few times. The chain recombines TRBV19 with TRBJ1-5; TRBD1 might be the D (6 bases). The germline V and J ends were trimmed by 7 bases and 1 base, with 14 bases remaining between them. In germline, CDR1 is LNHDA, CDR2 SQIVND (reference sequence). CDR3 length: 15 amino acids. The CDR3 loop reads CASIPGAKSNQPQHF. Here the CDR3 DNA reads TGTGCCAGTATTCCGGGGGCAAAGAGCAATCAGCCCCAGCATTTT.

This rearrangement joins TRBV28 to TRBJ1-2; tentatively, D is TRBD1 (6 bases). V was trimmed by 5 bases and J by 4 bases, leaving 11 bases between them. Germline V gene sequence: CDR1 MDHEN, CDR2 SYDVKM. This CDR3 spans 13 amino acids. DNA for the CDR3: TGTGCCAGCAGTCCCTTAGGGGGCTATGGCTACACCTTC. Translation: CASSPLGGYGYTF.

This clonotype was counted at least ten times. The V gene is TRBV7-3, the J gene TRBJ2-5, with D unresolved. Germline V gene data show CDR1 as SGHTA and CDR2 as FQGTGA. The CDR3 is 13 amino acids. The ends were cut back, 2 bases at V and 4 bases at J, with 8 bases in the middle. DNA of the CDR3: TGTGCCAGCAGCTTACTAGGCGGAGAGACCCAGTACTTC. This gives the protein CASSLLGGETQYF.

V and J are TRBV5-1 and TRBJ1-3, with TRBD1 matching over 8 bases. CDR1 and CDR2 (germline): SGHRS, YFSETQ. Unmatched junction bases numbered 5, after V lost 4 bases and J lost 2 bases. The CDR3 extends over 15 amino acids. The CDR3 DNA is TGCGCCAGCAGCGGGGGGACAGGCGCTGGAAACACCATATATTTT. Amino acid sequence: CASSGGTGAGNTIYF.

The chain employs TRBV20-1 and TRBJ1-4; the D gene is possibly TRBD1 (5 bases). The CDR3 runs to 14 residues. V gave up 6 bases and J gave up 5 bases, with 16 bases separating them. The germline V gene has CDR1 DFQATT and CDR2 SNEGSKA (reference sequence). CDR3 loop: CSARHGTGNEKLFF. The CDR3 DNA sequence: TGCAGTGCCCGGCACGGGACCGGGAATGAAAAACTGTTTTTT.

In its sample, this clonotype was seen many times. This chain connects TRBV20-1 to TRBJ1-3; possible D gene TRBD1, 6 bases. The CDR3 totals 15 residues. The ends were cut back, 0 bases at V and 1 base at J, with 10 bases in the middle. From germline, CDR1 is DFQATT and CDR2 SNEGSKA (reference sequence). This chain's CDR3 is CSARDSQGSGNTIYF. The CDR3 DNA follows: TGCAGTGCTAGAGACTCACAGGGTTCTGGAAACACCATATATTTT.

CDR3 protein: CSASELGGSSYNEQFF. The DNA for the CDR3 is TGCAGTGCTAGTGAGCTCGGAGGGAGCTCCTACAATGAGCAGTTCTTC. The chain recombines TRBV20-1 with TRBJ2-1, with D possibly being TRBD2 (6 bases). This CDR3 has 16 residues. The germline gives CDR1 DFQATT, CDR2 SNEGSKA (reference sequence). V lost 3 bases and J 0 bases, leaving 15 bases between the germline ends.

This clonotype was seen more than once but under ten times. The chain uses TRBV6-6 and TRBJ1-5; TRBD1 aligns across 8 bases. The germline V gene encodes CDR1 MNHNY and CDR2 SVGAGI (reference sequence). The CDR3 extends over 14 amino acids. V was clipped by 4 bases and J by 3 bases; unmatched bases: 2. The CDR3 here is CASSSDRDNQPQHF. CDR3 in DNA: TGTGCCAGCAGTTCGGACAGGGACAATCAGCCCCAGCATTTT.

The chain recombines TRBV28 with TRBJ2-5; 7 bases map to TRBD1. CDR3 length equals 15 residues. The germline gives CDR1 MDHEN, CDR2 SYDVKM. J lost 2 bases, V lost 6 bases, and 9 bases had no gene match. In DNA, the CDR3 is TGTGCCAGCAGCCAAACTCCGACAGGGCAAGAGACCCAGTACTTC. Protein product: CASSQTPTGQETQYF. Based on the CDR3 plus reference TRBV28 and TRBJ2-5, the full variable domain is DVKVTQSSRYLVKRTGEKVFLECVQDMDHENMFWYRQDPGLGLRLIYFSYDVKMKEKGDIPEGYSVSREKKERFSLILESASTNQTSMYLCASSQTPTGQETQYFGPGTRLLVL.